These T cell receptor beta chains were read from a single sample in a study of T cells after yellow fever vaccination. One entry per CDR3 protein, called by TCRdb with MiXCR from the 5' RACE reads. The sample lists just under 600,000 distinct CDR3 sequences; around an eighth were seen once. The sample was PBMCs, taken on the day of the yellow fever booster vaccination. Source of these receptors: a man younger than 40 who received the YFV17D yellow fever vaccine. Each CDR3 is given with its conserved first and last residue. The D gene is left open where the match is weak. Not all rows give a size; the values are once, few, many and, for expanded clones, a class.

v_gene	d_gene	abundance	j_gene	CDR3aa	CDR3nt
TRBV12-3/TRBV12-4	-	many	TRBJ1-5	CASSLYSNQPQHF	TGTGCCAGCAGCTTGTATAGCAATCAGCCCCAGCATTTT
TRBV4-3	-	-	TRBJ2-7	CASSLQQNGPYEQYF	TGCGCCAGCAGCCTTCAGCAGAACGGGCCTTACGAGCAGTACTTC
TRBV20-1	-	many	TRBJ2-3	CSARGGSTDTQYF	TGCAGTGCTAGAGGAGGAAGCACAGATACGCAGTATTTT
TRBV12-3/TRBV12-4	-	many	TRBJ1-1	CASSLGGGRTEAFF	TGTGCCAGCAGTTTAGGGGGAGGTCGCACTGAAGCTTTCTTT
TRBV20-1	-	-	TRBJ2-7	CSAARSFGDLYEQYF	TGCAGTGCTGCCCGATCATTTGGGGACCTCTACGAGCAGTACTTC
TRBV12-3/TRBV12-4	TRBD1	-	TRBJ2-7	CASSWDRYEQYF	TGTGCCAGCAGTTGGGACAGATACGAGCAGTACTTC
TRBV18	TRBD2	many	TRBJ2-5	CASSPLAGTTLGETQYF	TGTGCCAGCTCACCACTCGCCGGGACTACGCTTGGAGAGACCCAGTACTTC
TRBV6-2/TRBV6-3	-	-	TRBJ1-2	CASRPAGTRGYTF	TGTGCCAGCAGGCCTGCAGGGACAAGGGGCTACACCTTC
TRBV28	TRBD1	-	TRBJ1-5	CTSSPDRVTDTQHF	TGTACCAGCAGCCCGGACAGGGTCACAGATACGCAGCATTTT
TRBV7-8	-	few	TRBJ2-7	CASSLVRDGLFYEQYF	TGTGCCAGCAGCTTGGTCCGGGACGGATTATTCTACGAGCAGTACTTC
TRBV12-3/TRBV12-4	TRBD1	-	TRBJ2-2	CASSPPHTGGPGELFF	TGTGCCAGCAGTCCACCCCACACAGGGGGCCCCGGGGAGCTGTTTTTT
TRBV7-3	TRBD2	once	TRBJ2-1	CASSPLGTSGSKSDEQFF	TGTGCCAGCAGCCCGCTAGGGACTAGCGGGAGTAAATCAGATGAGCAGTTCTTC
TRBV20-1	TRBD2	-	TRBJ2-7	CSARIAGGLSYEQYF	TGCAGTGCCCGTATAGCGGGAGGGCTGTCCTACGAGCAGTACTTC
TRBV7-3	TRBD2	-	TRBJ2-1	CASSSSGRAYNEQFF	TGTGCCAGCAGCTCCAGCGGGAGGGCCTACAATGAGCAGTTCTTC
TRBV6-5	TRBD2	-	TRBJ2-5	CASSYGVRGGGETQYF	TGTGCCAGCAGTTACGGAGTTCGGGGGGGCGGAGAGACCCAGTACTTC
TRBV6-1	-	-	TRBJ2-3	CASSEQAVTDTQYF	TGTGCCAGCAGTGAGCAAGCAGTCACAGATACGCAGTATTTT
TRBV6-5	-	few	TRBJ2-1	CASSYRDAATEQFF	TGTGCCAGCAGTTACAGAGACGCGGCCACTGAGCAGTTCTTC
TRBV5-1	-	few	TRBJ1-3	CASSLAYGGTYF	TGCGCCAGCAGCTTGGCCTATGGAGGCACATATTTT
TRBV20-1	TRBD2	-	TRBJ2-1	CSARAGTSKASEQFF	TGCAGTGCTAGGGCGGGGACTAGTAAGGCCAGTGAGCAGTTCTTC
TRBV10-3	-	few	TRBJ2-5	CAISASVRGLQETQYF	TGTGCCATCAGTGCCTCCGTTCGAGGTCTTCAAGAGACCCAGTACTTC
TRBV12-3/TRBV12-4	-	-	TRBJ2-3	CASSSATDTQYF	TGTGCCAGCAGCTCAGCCACAGATACGCAGTATTTT
TRBV28	TRBD1	few	TRBJ2-7	CASYPGQGVSEQYF	TGTGCCAGCTATCCGGGACAGGGGGTTTCCGAGCAGTACTTC
TRBV12-3/TRBV12-4	-	many	TRBJ2-7	CASSLTGRYEQYF	TGTGCCAGCAGTCTTACAGGCCGCTACGAGCAGTACTTC
TRBV30	-	few	TRBJ2-7	CAWSFASYPYEQYF	TGTGCCTGGAGTTTTGCGAGTTACCCCTACGAGCAGTACTTC
TRBV12-3/TRBV12-4	TRBD2	-	TRBJ2-1	CASSPGTSKYNEQFF	TGTGCCAGCAGCCCCGGGACTAGCAAGTACAATGAGCAGTTCTTC
TRBV20-1	TRBD1	few	TRBJ1-2	CSAPSITGTDNYGYTF	TGCAGTGCTCCTTCTATTACCGGGACAGATAACTATGGCTACACCTTC
TRBV7-2	TRBD2	many	TRBJ2-7	CASSFGTTYEQYF	TGTGCCAGCAGTTTCGGGACTACCTACGAGCAGTACTTC
TRBV28	-	once	TRBJ2-1	CASGKTAQKAQFF	TGTGCCAGCGGTAAGACAGCCCAGAAGGCGCAGTTCTTC
TRBV18	-	few	TRBJ2-2	CASSPQQEDTGELFF	TGTGCCAGCTCACCACAACAGGAGGACACCGGGGAGCTGTTTTTT
TRBV7-9	-	few	TRBJ1-2	CASSLEGPGYGYTF	TGTGCCAGCAGCTTAGAGGGTCCAGGGTATGGCTACACCTTC
TRBV7-8	-	few	TRBJ1-4	CASSGYTGGEKLFF	TGTGCCAGCAGCGGGTACACCGGGGGTGAAAAACTGTTTTTT
TRBV7-2	-	few	TRBJ1-5	CASSWTSEGPQHF	TGTGCCAGCAGCTGGACTTCTGAAGGGCCCCAGCATTTT
TRBV10-3	TRBD2	few	TRBJ2-1	CASKREANNEQFF	TGTGCCTCTAAGCGGGAGGCCAACAATGAGCAGTTCTTC
TRBV7-2	-	-	TRBJ2-5	CASSSPGGGQETQYF	TGTGCCAGCAGCTCTCCCGGGGGCGGGCAAGAGACCCAGTACTTC
TRBV2	TRBD2	few	TRBJ2-1	CASRVSGRGTYNEQFF	TGTGCCAGCAGGGTTAGCGGGAGGGGGACCTACAATGAGCAGTTCTTC
TRBV5-1	-	-	TRBJ1-4	CASSNARANEKLFF	TGCGCCAGCAGCAACGCGAGGGCGAATGAAAAACTGTTTTTT
TRBV20-1	TRBD2	-	TRBJ2-5	CSVREEGGPGETQYF	TGCAGTGTCAGAGAGGAGGGAGGGCCCGGAGAGACCCAGTACTTC
TRBV4-3	TRBD1	-	TRBJ1-4	CASSQLRTGGAPNEKLFF	TGCGCCAGCAGCCAACTCAGGACAGGGGGCGCCCCTAATGAAAAACTGTTTTTT
TRBV7-6	TRBD2	-	TRBJ2-5	CASSGASGLWKTQYF	TGTGCCAGCAGCGGGGCTAGCGGGCTATGGAAGACCCAGTACTTC
TRBV30	TRBD1	few	TRBJ1-1	CAFNRGSRTEAFF	TGTGCCTTTAACAGGGGGTCGCGCACTGAAGCTTTCTTT
TRBV6-2/TRBV6-3	-	-	TRBJ2-1	CASSHDTSSYNEQFF	TGTGCCAGCAGCCACGACACGAGCTCCTACAATGAGCAGTTCTTC
TRBV7-7	-	-	TRBJ2-2	CASSPGAGRRELFF	TGTGCTAGCAGTCCAGGGGCAGGGCGAAGGGAGCTGTTTTTT
TRBV27	TRBD2	-	TRBJ2-1	CASVGLAANEQFF	TGTGCCAGCGTGGGACTAGCGGCCAATGAGCAGTTCTTC
TRBV5-1	TRBD1	-	TRBJ2-7	CASSTGTGNGQYF	TGCGCCAGCAGTACCGGGACAGGGAATGGGCAGTACTTC
TRBV20-1	-	-	TRBJ2-3	CSARERGQDTQYF	TGCAGTGCTAGAGAACGGGGTCAGGATACGCAGTATTTT
TRBV27	-	many	TRBJ2-4	CASSLTAKNIQYF	TGTGCCAGCAGTTTAACGGCCAAAAACATTCAGTACTTC
TRBV14	TRBD1	many	TRBJ2-7	CASSQPGTGSYEQYF	TGTGCCAGCAGCCAACCCGGGACAGGGTCCTACGAGCAGTACTTC
TRBV5-1	TRBD2	few	TRBJ2-5	CASSLSRTSAQETQYF	TGCGCCAGCAGTCTTAGCCGGACTAGCGCTCAAGAGACCCAGTACTTC
TRBV12-3/TRBV12-4	-	few	TRBJ2-1	CASRTGTRSNEQFF	TGTGCCAGCAGGACCGGGACTCGCTCCAATGAGCAGTTCTTC
TRBV7-6	-	few	TRBJ2-3	CASSLARGIDTQYF	TGTGCCAGCAGCTTGGCCCGGGGCATAGATACGCAGTATTTT
TRBV12-5	-	-	TRBJ2-1	CASGLGLNLGGEQFF	TGTGCTAGTGGTTTGGGTTTGAACCTGGGGGGTGAGCAGTTTTTC
TRBV9	TRBD1	few	TRBJ1-2	CASSPWDRNYGYTF	TGTGCCAGCAGCCCCTGGGACAGAAACTATGGCTACACCTTC
TRBV5-1	-	few	TRBJ2-3	CASSPNLGGDTQYF	TGCGCCAGCAGCCCCAACCTTGGTGGAGATACGCAGTATTTT
TRBV20-1	-	-	TRBJ1-3	CSARNRDSGNTIYF	TGCAGTGCTAGAAATCGGGACTCTGGAAACACCATATATTTT
TRBV19	TRBD2	-	TRBJ2-3	CASSIGLAGPDTQYF	TGTGCCAGTAGTATAGGCCTAGCGGGGCCAGATACGCAGTATTTT
TRBV5-1	-	few	TRBJ2-3	CASSLDSRGDTQYF	TGCGCCAGCAGCTTGGATTCCAGGGGAGATACGCAGTATTTT